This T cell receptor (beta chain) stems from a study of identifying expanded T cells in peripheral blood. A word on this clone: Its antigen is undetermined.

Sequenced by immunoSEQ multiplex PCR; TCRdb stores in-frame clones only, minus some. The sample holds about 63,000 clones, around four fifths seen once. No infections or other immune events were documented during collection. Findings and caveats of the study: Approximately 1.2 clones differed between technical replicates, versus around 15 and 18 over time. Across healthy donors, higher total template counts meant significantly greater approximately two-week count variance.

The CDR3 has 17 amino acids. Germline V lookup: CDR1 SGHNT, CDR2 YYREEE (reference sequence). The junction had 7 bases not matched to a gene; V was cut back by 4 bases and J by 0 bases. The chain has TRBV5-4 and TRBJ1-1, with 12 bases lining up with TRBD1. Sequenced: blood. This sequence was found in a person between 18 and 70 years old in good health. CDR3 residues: CASSNPGQGAVNTEAFF. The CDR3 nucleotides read TGTGCCAGCAGCAATCCGGGACAGGGGGCGGTGAACACTGAAGCTTTCTTT.